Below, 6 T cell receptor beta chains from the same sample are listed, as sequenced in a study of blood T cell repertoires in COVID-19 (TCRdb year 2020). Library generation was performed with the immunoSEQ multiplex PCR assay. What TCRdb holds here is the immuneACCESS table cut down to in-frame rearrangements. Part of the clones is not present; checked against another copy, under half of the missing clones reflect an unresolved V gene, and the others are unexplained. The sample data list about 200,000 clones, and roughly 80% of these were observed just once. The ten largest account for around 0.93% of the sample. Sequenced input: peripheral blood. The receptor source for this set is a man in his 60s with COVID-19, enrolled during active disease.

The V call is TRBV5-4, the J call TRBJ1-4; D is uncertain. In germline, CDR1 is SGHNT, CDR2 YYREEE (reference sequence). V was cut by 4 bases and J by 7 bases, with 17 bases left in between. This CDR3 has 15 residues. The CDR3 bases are TGTGCCAGCAGCGGAGGAATCGCCGGAGCTGAAAAACTGTTTTTT. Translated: CASSGGIAGAEKLFF.

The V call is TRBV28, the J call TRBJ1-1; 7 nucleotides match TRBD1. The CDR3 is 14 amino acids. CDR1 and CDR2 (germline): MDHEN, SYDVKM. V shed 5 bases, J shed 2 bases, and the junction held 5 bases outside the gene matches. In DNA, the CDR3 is TGTGCCAGCAGTCGAGGGGGCTCCAACACTGAAGCTTTCTTT. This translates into CASSRGGSNTEAFF.

The CDR3, as DNA: TGTGCCATCAGTGAGTCATCAGGTTTTGAGACCCAGTACTTC. Protein sequence: CAISESSGFETQYF. The chain employs TRBV10-3 and TRBJ2-5; unclear D gene. The CDR3 has 14 amino acids. CDR1 and CDR2 (germline): ENHRY, SYGVKD. The ends were cut back, 0 bases at V and 5 bases at J, with 10 bases in the middle.

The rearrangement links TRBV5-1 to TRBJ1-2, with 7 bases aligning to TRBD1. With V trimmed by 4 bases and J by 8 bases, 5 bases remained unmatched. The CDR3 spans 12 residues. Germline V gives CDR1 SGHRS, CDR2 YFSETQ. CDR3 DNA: TGCGCCAGCAGCGTGGGACAGCGCGGCTACACCTTC. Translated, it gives CASSVGQRGYTF.

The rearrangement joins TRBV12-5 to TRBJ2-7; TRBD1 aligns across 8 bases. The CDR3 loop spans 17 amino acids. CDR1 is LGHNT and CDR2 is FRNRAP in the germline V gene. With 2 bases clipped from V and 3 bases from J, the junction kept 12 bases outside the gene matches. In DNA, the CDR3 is TGTGCTAGTGGTTTGTGGCCAGGGGGCATCGTTAGCTACGAGCAGTACTTC. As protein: CASGLWPGGIVSYEQYF.

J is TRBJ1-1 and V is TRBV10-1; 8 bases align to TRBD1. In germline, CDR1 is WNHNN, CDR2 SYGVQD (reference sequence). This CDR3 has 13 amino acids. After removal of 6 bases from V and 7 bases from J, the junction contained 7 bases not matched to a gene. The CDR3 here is CASSSTGVNEAFF. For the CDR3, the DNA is TGCGCCAGCAGCTCGACAGGGGTAAATGAAGCTTTCTTT.